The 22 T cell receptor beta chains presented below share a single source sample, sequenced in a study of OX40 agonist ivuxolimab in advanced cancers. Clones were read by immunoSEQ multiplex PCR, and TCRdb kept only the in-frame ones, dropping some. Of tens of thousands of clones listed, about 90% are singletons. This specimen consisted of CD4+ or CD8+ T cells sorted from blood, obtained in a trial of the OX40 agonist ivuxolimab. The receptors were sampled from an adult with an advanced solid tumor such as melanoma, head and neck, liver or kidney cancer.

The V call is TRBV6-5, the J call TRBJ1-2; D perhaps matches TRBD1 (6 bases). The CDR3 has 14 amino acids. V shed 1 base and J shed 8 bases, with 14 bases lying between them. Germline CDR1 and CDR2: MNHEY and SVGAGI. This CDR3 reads CASSYFGGPGGYTF. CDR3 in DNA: TGTGCCAGCAGTTACTTCGGGGGGCCGGGGGGCTACACCTTC.

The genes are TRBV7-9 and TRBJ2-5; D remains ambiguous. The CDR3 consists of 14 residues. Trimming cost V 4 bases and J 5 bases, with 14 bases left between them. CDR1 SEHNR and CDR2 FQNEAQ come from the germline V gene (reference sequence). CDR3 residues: CASSSPVGFETQYF. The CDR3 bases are TGTGCCAGCAGCTCCCCCGTCGGTTTCGAGACCCAGTACTTC.

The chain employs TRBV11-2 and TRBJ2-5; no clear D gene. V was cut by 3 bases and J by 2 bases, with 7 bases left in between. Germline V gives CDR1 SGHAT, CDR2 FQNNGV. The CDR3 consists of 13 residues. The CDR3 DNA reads TGTGCCAGCAGCTTTCGACCACAAGAGACCCAGTACTTC. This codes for CASSFRPQETQYF.

As DNA, the CDR3 is TGCGCCAGCAGCTTAGAAGGACAGCCCTACAATGAGCAGTTCTTC. Protein sequence: CASSLEGQPYNEQFF. V gene TRBV5-1 combines with J gene TRBJ2-1; weak D call: TRBD1 (6 bases). CDR3 length equals 15 residues. The V end was cut by 2 bases, the J end by 2 bases, with 11 bases between. Per the germline V gene, CDR1 is SGHRS and CDR2 is YFSETQ.

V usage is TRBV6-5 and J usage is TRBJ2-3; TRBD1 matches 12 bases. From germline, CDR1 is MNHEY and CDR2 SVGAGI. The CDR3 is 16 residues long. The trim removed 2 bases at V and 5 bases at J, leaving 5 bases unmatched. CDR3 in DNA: TGTGCCAGCAGTTACCTGGGACAGGGGGCCGAAGATACGCAGTATTTT. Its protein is CASSYLGQGAEDTQYF.

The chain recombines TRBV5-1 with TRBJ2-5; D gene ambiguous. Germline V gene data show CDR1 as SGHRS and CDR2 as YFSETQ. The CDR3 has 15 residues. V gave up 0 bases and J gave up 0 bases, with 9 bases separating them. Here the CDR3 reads CASSLVAPDQETQYF. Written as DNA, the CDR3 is TGCGCCAGCAGCTTGGTGGCCCCGGACCAAGAGACCCAGTACTTC.

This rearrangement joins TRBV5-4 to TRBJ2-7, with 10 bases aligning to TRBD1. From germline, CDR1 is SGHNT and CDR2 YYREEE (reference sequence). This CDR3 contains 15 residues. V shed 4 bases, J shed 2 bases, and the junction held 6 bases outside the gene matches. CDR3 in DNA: TGTGCCAGCAGCATCGGGACAGGGGCGGCCTACGAGCAGTACTTC. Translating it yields CASSIGTGAAYEQYF.

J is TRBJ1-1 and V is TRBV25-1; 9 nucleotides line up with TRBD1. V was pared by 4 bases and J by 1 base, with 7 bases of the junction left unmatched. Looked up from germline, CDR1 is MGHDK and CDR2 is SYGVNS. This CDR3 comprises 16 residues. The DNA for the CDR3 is TGTGCCAGCAGTGCCACAGGGGGCAGGAGGAACACTGAAGCTTTCTTT. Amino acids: CASSATGGRRNTEAFF.

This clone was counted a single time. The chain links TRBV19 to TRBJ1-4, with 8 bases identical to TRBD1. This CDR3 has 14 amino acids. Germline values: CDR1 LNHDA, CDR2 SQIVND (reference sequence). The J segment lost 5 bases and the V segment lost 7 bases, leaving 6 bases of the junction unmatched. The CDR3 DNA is TGTGCCAGTAATTACAGGGGGGGAAATGAAAAACTGTTTTTT. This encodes CASNYRGGNEKLFF.

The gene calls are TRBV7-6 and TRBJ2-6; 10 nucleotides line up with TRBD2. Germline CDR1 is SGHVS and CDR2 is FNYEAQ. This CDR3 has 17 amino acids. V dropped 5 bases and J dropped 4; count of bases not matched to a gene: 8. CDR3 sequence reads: CASSRLAGATGANVLTF. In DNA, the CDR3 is TGTGCCAGCAGCCGTCTAGCGGGAGCAACGGGGGCCAACGTCCTGACTTTC.

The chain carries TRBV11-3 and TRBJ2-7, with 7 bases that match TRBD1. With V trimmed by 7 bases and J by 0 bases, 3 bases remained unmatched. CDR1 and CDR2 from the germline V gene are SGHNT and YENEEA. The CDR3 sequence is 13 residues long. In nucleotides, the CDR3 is TGTGCCAGCAAGGACAGGAGCTCCTACGAGCAGTACTTC. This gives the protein CASKDRSSYEQYF.

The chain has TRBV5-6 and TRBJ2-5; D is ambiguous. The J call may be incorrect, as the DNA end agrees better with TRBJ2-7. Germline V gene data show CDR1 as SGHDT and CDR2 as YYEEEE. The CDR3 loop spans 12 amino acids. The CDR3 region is CASSLPPYEQYF. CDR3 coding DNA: TGTGCCAGCAGCTTGCCACCCTACGAGCAGTACTTC.

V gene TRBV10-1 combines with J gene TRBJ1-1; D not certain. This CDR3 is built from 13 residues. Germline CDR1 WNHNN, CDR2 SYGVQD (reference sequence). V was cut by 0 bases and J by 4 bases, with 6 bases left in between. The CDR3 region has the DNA TGCGCCAGCAGTGAGTCGAAGACCACTGAAGCTTTCTTT. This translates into CASSESKTTEAFF.

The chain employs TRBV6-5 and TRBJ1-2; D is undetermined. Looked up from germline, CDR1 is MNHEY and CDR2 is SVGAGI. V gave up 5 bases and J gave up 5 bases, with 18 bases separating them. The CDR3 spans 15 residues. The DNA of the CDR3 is TGTGCCAGCAGTAGCCCGTCCGTGGGCCTTTATGGCTACACCTTC. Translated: CASSSPSVGLYGYTF.

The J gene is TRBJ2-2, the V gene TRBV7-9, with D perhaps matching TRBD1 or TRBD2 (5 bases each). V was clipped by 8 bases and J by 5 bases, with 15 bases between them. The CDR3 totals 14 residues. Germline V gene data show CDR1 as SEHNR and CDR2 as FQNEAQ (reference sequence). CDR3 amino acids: CASGQGEWTGELFF. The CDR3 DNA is TGTGCCAGCGGGCAGGGAGAGTGGACCGGGGAGCTGTTTTTT.

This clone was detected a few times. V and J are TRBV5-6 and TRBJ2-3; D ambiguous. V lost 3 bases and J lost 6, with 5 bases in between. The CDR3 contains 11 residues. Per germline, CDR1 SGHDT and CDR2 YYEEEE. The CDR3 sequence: CASSSYDTQYF. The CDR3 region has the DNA TGTGCCAGCAGCTCCTACGATACGCAGTATTTT.

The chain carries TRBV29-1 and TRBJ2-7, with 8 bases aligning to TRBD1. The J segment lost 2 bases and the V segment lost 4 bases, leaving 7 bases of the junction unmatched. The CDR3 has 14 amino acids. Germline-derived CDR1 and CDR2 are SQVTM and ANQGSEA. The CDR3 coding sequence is TGCAGCGTTGTATCCAGGACAGGGACCTACGAGCAGTACTTC. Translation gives CSVVSRTGTYEQYF.

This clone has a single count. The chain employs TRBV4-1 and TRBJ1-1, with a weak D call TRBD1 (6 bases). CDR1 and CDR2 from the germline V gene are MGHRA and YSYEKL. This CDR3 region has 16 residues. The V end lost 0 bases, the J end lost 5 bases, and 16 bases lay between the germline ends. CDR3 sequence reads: CASSQDWPTGGTEAFF. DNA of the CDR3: TGCGCCAGCAGCCAAGATTGGCCGACAGGAGGGACTGAAGCTTTCTTT.

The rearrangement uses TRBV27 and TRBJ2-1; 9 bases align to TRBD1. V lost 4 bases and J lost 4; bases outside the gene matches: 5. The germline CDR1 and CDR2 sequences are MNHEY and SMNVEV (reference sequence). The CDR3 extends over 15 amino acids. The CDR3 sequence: CASSSPGTGYNEQFF. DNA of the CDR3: TGTGCCAGCAGTTCCCCCGGGACAGGGTACAATGAGCAGTTCTTC.

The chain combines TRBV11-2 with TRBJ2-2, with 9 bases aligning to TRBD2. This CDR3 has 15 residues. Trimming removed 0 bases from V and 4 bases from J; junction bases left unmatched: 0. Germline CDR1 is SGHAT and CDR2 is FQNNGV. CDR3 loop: CASSLEAGGTGELFF. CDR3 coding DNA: TGTGCCAGCAGCTTAGAAGCGGGAGGCACCGGGGAGCTGTTTTTT.

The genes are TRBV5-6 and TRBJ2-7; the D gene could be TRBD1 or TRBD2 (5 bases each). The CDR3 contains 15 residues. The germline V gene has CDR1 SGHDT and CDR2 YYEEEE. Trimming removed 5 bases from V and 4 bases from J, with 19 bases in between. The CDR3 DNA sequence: TGTGCCAGCAGGGGGGACGGATCGCTCCTTTACGAGCAGTACTTC. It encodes CASRGDGSLLYEQYF.

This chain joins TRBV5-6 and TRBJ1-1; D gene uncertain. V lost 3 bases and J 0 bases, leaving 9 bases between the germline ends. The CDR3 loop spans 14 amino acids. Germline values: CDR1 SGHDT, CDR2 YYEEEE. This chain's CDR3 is CASSWGDLNTEAFF. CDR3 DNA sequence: TGTGCCAGCAGCTGGGGAGACCTGAACACTGAAGCTTTCTTT.